A selection of T cell receptor beta chains follows, all from one sample in a study of OX40 agonist ivuxolimab in advanced cancers. TCRdb's copy holds only in-frame clones and misses some; the assay was immunoSEQ multiplex PCR. The profile covers around 94,000 clones, with around nine tenths appearing a single time and 0.81% taken by the ten largest. Material: CD4+ or CD8+ T cells sorted from blood, obtained in a trial of the OX40 agonist ivuxolimab. Receptors originate from an adult with an advanced solid tumor such as melanoma, head and neck, liver or kidney cancer. Both conserved end residues are part of each CDR3. A D gene is named only where the DNA matches it firmly. Rows may omit the clone size; those that give it use once, few, many or a size class.

CDR3nt: TGTGCCACCAGCAGAGGGACAGGGGCAGACTATGGCTACACCTTC
CDR3aa: CATSRGTGADYGYTF
abundance: .
j_gene: TRBJ1-2
d_gene: TRBD1
v_gene: TRBV15

CDR3nt: TGTGCCAGCAGCGCTGCGGGGGCGTATGGCTACACCTTC
CDR3aa: CASSAAGAYGYTF
abundance: .
j_gene: TRBJ1-2
d_gene: .
v_gene: TRBV7-8

CDR3nt: TGTGCCAGCAGCTTAGATGGCGCCAACAACGAGCAGTACTTC
CDR3aa: CASSLDGANNEQYF
abundance: .
j_gene: TRBJ2-7
d_gene: .
v_gene: TRBV11-3

CDR3nt: TGTGCCAGCAGCTTAGGACAGGGGAAGGTGTCTGGAAACACCATATATTTT
CDR3aa: CASSLGQGKVSGNTIYF
abundance: .
j_gene: TRBJ1-3
d_gene: TRBD1
v_gene: TRBV11-3

CDR3nt: TGTGCCAGCAGTGAAGGACCGGGACAGGGTTATGGCTACACCTTC
CDR3aa: CASSEGPGQGYGYTF
abundance: .
j_gene: TRBJ1-2
d_gene: TRBD1
v_gene: TRBV6-1

CDR3nt: TGTGCCAGCAGCTTGGGACTAGCGCCACCGAATGAGCAGTTCTTC
CDR3aa: CASSLGLAPPNEQFF
abundance: .
j_gene: TRBJ2-1
d_gene: TRBD2
v_gene: TRBV7-8

CDR3nt: TGCGCCAGCAGCCCGGACAGGGATCCCTACGAGCAGTACTTC
CDR3aa: CASSPDRDPYEQYF
abundance: .
j_gene: TRBJ2-7
d_gene: TRBD1
v_gene: TRBV5-1

CDR3nt: TGTGCCAGCAGCTTAACTTCAGACGGGCGGACCCAGTACTTC
CDR3aa: CASSLTSDGRTQYF
abundance: .
j_gene: TRBJ2-5
d_gene: .
v_gene: TRBV7-3

CDR3nt: TGTGCCAGCTCACCTAAGGACAGCCTGAACGAAGCTTTCTTT
CDR3aa: CASSPKDSLNEAFF
abundance: .
j_gene: TRBJ1-1
d_gene: .
v_gene: TRBV18

CDR3nt: TGTGCCAGCAGCTTAGCGTCGGGGGCCGAGACCCAGTACTTC
CDR3aa: CASSLASGAETQYF
abundance: .
j_gene: TRBJ2-5
d_gene: .
v_gene: TRBV7-6

CDR3nt: TGTGCCAGCAGCTTAGCATCCGGGACACCCATGAACACTGAAGCTTTCTTT
CDR3aa: CASSLASGTPMNTEAFF
abundance: .
j_gene: TRBJ1-1
d_gene: .
v_gene: TRBV7-2

CDR3nt: TGTGCCAGCAGTGCCGGGGGGGAGAACACCGGGGAGCTGTTTTTT
CDR3aa: CASSAGGENTGELFF
abundance: once
j_gene: TRBJ2-2
d_gene: TRBD2
v_gene: TRBV6-4

CDR3nt: TGTGCCAGCAGCCGAGGGACAGGGGGCAGAGTTTTCGCGTACGAGCAGTACTTC
CDR3aa: CASSRGTGGRVFAYEQYF
abundance: .
j_gene: TRBJ2-7
d_gene: TRBD1
v_gene: TRBV5-4

CDR3nt: TGTGCCAGCAGATGGAACACTGAAGCTTTCTTT
CDR3aa: CASRWNTEAFF
abundance: once
j_gene: TRBJ1-1
d_gene: .
v_gene: TRBV27

CDR3nt: TGTGCCAGCAGCTTACTGGTAGGCAATCAGCCCCAGCATTTT
CDR3aa: CASSLLVGNQPQHF
abundance: .
j_gene: TRBJ1-5
d_gene: .
v_gene: TRBV7-2

CDR3nt: TGTGCCTCTACGCGGACTGCTAACGCTGAAGCTTTCTTT
CDR3aa: CASTRTANAEAFF
abundance: .
j_gene: TRBJ1-1
d_gene: .
v_gene: TRBV30

CDR3nt: TGTGCCAGCAGTTCACCCGGGGCTCTCCCGCCCCAGCATTTT
CDR3aa: CASSSPGALPPQHF
abundance: .
j_gene: TRBJ1-5
d_gene: .
v_gene: TRBV28

CDR3nt: TGTGCCAGCAGCCTAGGACCCGCGCCTGATACGCAGTATTTT
CDR3aa: CASSLGPAPDTQYF
abundance: .
j_gene: TRBJ2-3
d_gene: .
v_gene: TRBV7-3

CDR3nt: TGTGCCAGCACCCTCTCTCTTGATGGGCCCGGGACCCAGTACTTC
CDR3aa: CASTLSLDGPGTQYF
abundance: .
j_gene: TRBJ2-5
d_gene: .
v_gene: TRBV28

CDR3nt: TGTGCCAGCAGCTTAAGCGGGATTAGCGGGAGGGTCCCAGCGGATGAGCAGTTCTTC
CDR3aa: CASSLSGISGRVPADEQFF
abundance: .
j_gene: TRBJ2-1
d_gene: TRBD2
v_gene: TRBV7-3

CDR3nt: TGTGCCAGCAGCAAAATCCCAGGAGCCTACGAGCAGTACTTC
CDR3aa: CASSKIPGAYEQYF
abundance: .
j_gene: TRBJ2-7
d_gene: .
v_gene: TRBV21-1

CDR3nt: TGTGCCAGTAGTATTACTAGCGGGAGTGTCTACGAGCAGTACTTC
CDR3aa: CASSITSGSVYEQYF
abundance: .
j_gene: TRBJ2-7
d_gene: TRBD2
v_gene: TRBV19

CDR3nt: TGCGCCAGCAGCTTGGAGGGCAGACCTGGGACAGATACGCAGTATTTT
CDR3aa: CASSLEGRPGTDTQYF
abundance: .
j_gene: TRBJ2-3
d_gene: .
v_gene: TRBV5-1

CDR3nt: TGTGCCAGCAGGGGCGTTAACTCCTACAATGAGCAGTTCTTC
CDR3aa: CASRGVNSYNEQFF
abundance: once
j_gene: TRBJ2-1
d_gene: .
v_gene: TRBV28

CDR3nt: TGTGCCAGCAGTTACCCGATAGCGGGGGGGGGAGGAGATACGCAGTATTTT
CDR3aa: CASSYPIAGGGGDTQYF
abundance: .
j_gene: TRBJ2-3
d_gene: TRBD2
v_gene: TRBV28

CDR3nt: TGCGCCAGCAGCTTGAACTACGTCCCTGGAAACACCATATATTTT
CDR3aa: CASSLNYVPGNTIYF
abundance: .
j_gene: TRBJ1-3
d_gene: .
v_gene: TRBV5-1

CDR3nt: TGTGCCAGCAGATTCACAGATACGCAGTATTTT
CDR3aa: CASRFTDTQYF
abundance: .
j_gene: TRBJ2-3
d_gene: .
v_gene: TRBV10-3

CDR3nt: TGTGCCAGCCACTCTAGAAGCGGGAGAGAGACCCAGTACTTC
CDR3aa: CASHSRSGRETQYF
abundance: .
j_gene: TRBJ2-5
d_gene: TRBD2
v_gene: TRBV6-5

CDR3nt: TGTGCCAGCAGTCCGGATGGGAACTCTGGAAACACCATATATTTT
CDR3aa: CASSPDGNSGNTIYF
abundance: .
j_gene: TRBJ1-3
d_gene: .
v_gene: TRBV27

CDR3nt: TGCGCCACCAGCCCAGCGGCTGGCAATCAGCCCCAGCATTTT
CDR3aa: CATSPAAGNQPQHF
abundance: .
j_gene: TRBJ1-5
d_gene: .
v_gene: TRBV5-1

CDR3nt: TGTGCCATCACCGGGACTAGACGGTACAATGAGCAGTTCTTC
CDR3aa: CAITGTRRYNEQFF
abundance: .
j_gene: TRBJ2-1
d_gene: TRBD2
v_gene: TRBV10-3

CDR3nt: TGTGCCAGCTCACCACCGATCGGGACTAGCTCGTTGAATGAGCAGTTCTTC
CDR3aa: CASSPPIGTSSLNEQFF
abundance: .
j_gene: TRBJ2-1
d_gene: TRBD2
v_gene: TRBV18

CDR3nt: TGTGCCAGCAGCTTAGGGGGGCAGTCTCACACTGAAGCTTTCTTT
CDR3aa: CASSLGGQSHTEAFF
abundance: .
j_gene: TRBJ1-1
d_gene: .
v_gene: TRBV11-2

CDR3nt: TGTGCCAGCAGCTCCCAGACAGACCTTAGCACAGATACGCAGTATTTT
CDR3aa: CASSSQTDLSTDTQYF
abundance: .
j_gene: TRBJ2-3
d_gene: .
v_gene: TRBV7-2

CDR3nt: TGTGCCTGGAGTGAAGGGGCTAGGCTTAGTATTCAGTACTTC
CDR3aa: CAWSEGARLSIQYF
abundance: .
j_gene: TRBJ2-4
d_gene: .
v_gene: TRBV30

CDR3nt: TGCGCCAGCAGCTTGGGGACAGGGTTCGGGACTGAAGCTTTCTTT
CDR3aa: CASSLGTGFGTEAFF
abundance: .
j_gene: TRBJ1-1
d_gene: TRBD1
v_gene: TRBV5-1

CDR3nt: TGTGCCTGGGGAACAGCTTCGAACTACGAGCAGTACTTC
CDR3aa: CAWGTASNYEQYF
abundance: .
j_gene: TRBJ2-7
d_gene: .
v_gene: TRBV30

CDR3nt: TGTGCCAGCAGTGCCACCAGGGGCAACTATGGCTACACCTTC
CDR3aa: CASSATRGNYGYTF
abundance: .
j_gene: TRBJ1-2
d_gene: .
v_gene: TRBV27

CDR3nt: TGCGCCAGCATGGGGACTAGGTCCTACAATGAGCAGTTCTTC
CDR3aa: CASMGTRSYNEQFF
abundance: .
j_gene: TRBJ2-1
d_gene: TRBD2
v_gene: TRBV5-1

CDR3nt: TGCGCCAGCAGCAATACCGGGACAACCTACGAGCAGTACTTC
CDR3aa: CASSNTGTTYEQYF
abundance: .
j_gene: TRBJ2-7
d_gene: .
v_gene: TRBV5-1

CDR3nt: TGTGCCAGCAGTCCCCACGAACTACTAGCGGATCTTTACAATGAGCAGTTCTTC
CDR3aa: CASSPHELLADLYNEQFF
abundance: .
j_gene: TRBJ2-1
d_gene: TRBD2
v_gene: TRBV28

CDR3nt: TGCGCCAGCAGCTTGGATGTGACAGGCGGGGGCTACACCTTC
CDR3aa: CASSLDVTGGGYTF
abundance: .
j_gene: TRBJ1-2
d_gene: .
v_gene: TRBV5-1

CDR3nt: TGTGCCAGCAGTGTCGGACTGGCCCGAGAGCAGTTCTTC
CDR3aa: CASSVGLAREQFF
abundance: .
j_gene: TRBJ2-1
d_gene: .
v_gene: TRBV6-4

CDR3nt: TGTGCCAGCAGTCCCCACGCCGGACAGGGACACAATCAGCCCCAGCATTTT
CDR3aa: CASSPHAGQGHNQPQHF
abundance: .
j_gene: TRBJ1-5
d_gene: TRBD1
v_gene: TRBV28

CDR3nt: TGTGCCAGCAGATCGACTAGCGGGTCTTACTACGAGCAGTACTTC
CDR3aa: CASRSTSGSYYEQYF
abundance: .
j_gene: TRBJ2-7
d_gene: TRBD2
v_gene: TRBV2

CDR3nt: TGTGCCAGCAGCTTAGCCCCCGGGACGAGCTATGGCTACACCTTC
CDR3aa: CASSLAPGTSYGYTF
abundance: .
j_gene: TRBJ1-2
d_gene: .
v_gene: TRBV7-2

CDR3nt: TGCAGCGTTGAGGCGGATCGATACGATACGCAGTATTTT
CDR3aa: CSVEADRYDTQYF
abundance: .
j_gene: TRBJ2-3
d_gene: .
v_gene: TRBV29-1

CDR3nt: TGTGCCAGCACCACAGGGTTTATTACGCACGGCTACACCTTC
CDR3aa: CASTTGFITHGYTF
abundance: .
j_gene: TRBJ1-2
d_gene: .
v_gene: TRBV6-6

CDR3nt: TGTGCCAGCAGCTTGTCTGGGGAGCTGTTTTTT
CDR3aa: CASSLSGELFF
abundance: .
j_gene: TRBJ2-2
d_gene: .
v_gene: TRBV11-2